The 26 T cell receptor beta chains presented below share a single source sample, sequenced in a study of shared clonotypes between healthy human individuals. Clones were read by immunoSEQ multiplex PCR, and TCRdb kept only the in-frame ones, dropping some. Of more than 2,000,000 clones in the sample, 80% to 95% were seen once. Sequenced sample: naive CD4+ T cells from PBMCs. Subset in this sample: CD45RA+ positively selected. The source of these receptors is a man between 18 and 29 years old in good health. Some clones in this sample may be carry-over from other donors' samples.

With regard to this clone: Sequence at one end of the junction differs from germline and may be a read error. This chain connects TRBV5-1 to TRBJ2-4; 7 bases line up with TRBD1. Germline CDR1 and CDR2: SGHRS and YFSETQ. The CDR3 is made up of 14 amino acids. CDR3 sequence: CASSTGTAQNIQYF. For the CDR3, the DNA is TGCGCCAGCAGCACCGGGACAGCCCAAAACATTCAGTACTTC. The entire variable domain, with the rest obtained from reference TRBV5-1 and TRBJ2-4, is as follows: KAGVTQTPRYLIKTRGQQVTLSCSPISGHRSVSWYQQTPGQGLQFLFEYFSETQRNKGNFPGRFSGRQFSNSRSEMNVSTLELGDSALYLCASSTGTAQNIQYFGAGTRLSVL.

The V call is TRBV9, the J call TRBJ2-2, with 9 nucleotides matching TRBD1. The trim removed 4 bases at V and 7 bases at J, leaving 8 bases unmatched. This CDR3 comprises 15 residues. Germline CDR1 SGDLS, CDR2 YYNGEE. The CDR3 spells CASSPWDRALGELFF. The CDR3 nucleotides read TGTGCCAGCAGCCCTTGGGACAGGGCTCTCGGGGAGCTGTTTTTT. The full variable domain, in which reference TRBV9 and TRBJ2-2 provide the parts outside the CDR3, is DSGVTQTPKHLITATGQRVTLRCSPRSGDLSVYWYQQSLDQGLQFLIQYYNGEERAKGNILERFSAQQFPDLHSELNLSSLELGDSALYFCASSPWDRALGELFFGEGSRLTVL.

The chain links TRBV11-2 to TRBJ1-1; maybe TRBD1 (5 bases). Germline V gene data show CDR1 as SGHAT and CDR2 as FQNNGV. This CDR3 is built from 14 residues. V was trimmed by 7 bases and J by 1 base, leaving 13 bases between them. The CDR3 is CASTPNRRNTEAFF. CDR3 bases: TGTGCCAGCACCCCCAACAGGAGGAACACTGAAGCTTTCTTT.

This clone has a single count. This sequence joins TRBV18 and TRBJ2-2; 10 positions agree with TRBD2. V lost 2 bases and J lost 2; bases outside the gene matches: 5. Germline assignment: CDR1 KGHSH and CDR2 LQKENI. This CDR3 is built from 17 residues. This chain's CDR3 is CASSPTGLARNTGELFF. CDR3 in DNA: TGTGCCAGCTCACCAACGGGACTAGCGAGAAACACCGGGGAGCTGTTTTTT.

The chain links TRBV30 to TRBJ1-6, with 7 bases fitting TRBD1. This CDR3 spans 14 amino acids. With V trimmed by 4 bases and J by 8 bases, 8 bases remained unmatched. CDR1 and CDR2 from the germline V gene are GTSNPN and SVGIG (reference sequence). The CDR3 spells CAWTVWDSDSPLHF. CDR3 in DNA: TGTGCCTGGACTGTATGGGACAGCGATTCACCCCTCCACTTT.

CDR3 region: CATSREVGGKVTDTQYF. The CDR3 DNA reads as TGTGCCACCAGCAGAGAGGTTGGAGGGAAGGTAACAGATACGCAGTATTTT. The chain uses TRBV15 and TRBJ2-3; a possible D gene is TRBD2 (6 bases). Germline V CDR1 and CDR2: LNHNV, YYDKDF (reference sequence). The CDR3 is made up of 17 amino acids. V was cut by 0 bases and J by 3 bases, with 16 bases left in between.

With respect to this clone: The same CDR3 also results from other DNA sequences found in this sample. Here the CDR3 DNA reads TGTGCCAGCAGTTACGACAGGAACTATGGCTACACCTTC. Amino acid sequence: CASSYDRNYGYTF. The V gene is TRBV5-4, the J gene TRBJ1-2, with D perhaps matching TRBD1 (6 bases). Germline V gene lookup returns CDR1 SGHNT and CDR2 YYREEE (reference sequence). Trimming pared 5 bases from V and 2 bases from J, leaving 10 bases between. The CDR3 has 13 residues.

This chain uses TRBV6-1 with TRBJ2-2; the D is unclear. Between the trimmed V and J ends, which lost 3 bases and 2 bases, there was a span of 7 bases. Per the germline V gene, CDR1 is MNHNS and CDR2 is SASEGT. This CDR3 contains 14 residues. CDR3 residues: CASSDQLNTGELFF. CDR3 DNA: TGTGCCAGCAGTGATCAGTTAAACACCGGGGAGCTGTTTTTT.

The chain recombines TRBV27 with TRBJ2-3, with TRBD2 as a possible D gene (6 bases). Germline-derived CDR1 and CDR2 are MNHEY and SMNVEV (reference sequence). There are 17 residues in the CDR3. The ends were cut back, 6 bases at V and 2 bases at J, with 21 bases in the middle. The CDR3: CASRPLISSDHTDTQYF. The CDR3 nucleotides are TGTGCCAGCAGACCGCTAATTTCTAGCGATCACACAGATACGCAGTATTTT.

This clone appeared once. V is TRBV7-8 and J is TRBJ1-2; D is uncertain. This CDR3 is 12 amino acids long. Germline loops: CDR1 SGHVS, CDR2 FQNEAQ. V gave up 4 bases and J gave up 6 bases, with 9 bases separating them. In DNA, the CDR3 is TGTGCCAGCAGCTCAAGGACGAATGGCTACACCTTC. It yields the protein CASSSRTNGYTF.

The chain has TRBV5-1 and TRBJ2-1; TRBD2 agrees at 7 bases. Trimming removed 4 bases from V and 6 bases from J; junction bases left unmatched: 7. Germline CDR1 and CDR2: SGHRS and YFSETQ. CDR3 length: 14 amino acids. This CDR3 is CASSRSRGVNEQFF. CDR3 bases: TGCGCCAGCAGCCGAAGTCGGGGGGTCAATGAGCAGTTCTTC.

The rearrangement joins TRBV9 to TRBJ1-4; 9 positions match TRBD1. The CDR3 length is 16 residues. Germline CDR1 SGDLS, CDR2 YYNGEE. The V segment lost 0 bases and the J segment 8 bases; nucleotides outside the gene matches: 8. The CDR3 DNA reads as TGTGCCAGCAGCGTAGGACTGACAGGGGGGGAAGAAAAACTGTTTTTT. Protein: CASSVGLTGGEEKLFF.

The gene calls are TRBV27 and TRBJ2-7, with D possibly matching TRBD2 (5 bases). The V gene's germline CDR1 is MNHEY and CDR2 SMNVEV (reference sequence). V was pared by 6 bases and J by 0 bases, with 15 bases between. The CDR3 loop spans 15 amino acids. The CDR3 spells CASSLRRGSSYEQYF. CDR3 nucleotide sequence: TGTGCCAGCAGCCTTAGACGGGGATCCTCCTACGAGCAGTACTTC.

The rearrangement uses TRBV10-3 and TRBJ2-1, with a possible D match to TRBD2 (6 bases). The length of the CDR3 is 16 residues. V lost 0 bases and J lost 12, with 21 bases in between. CDR1 is ENHRY, CDR2 SYGVKD, per germline. This CDR3 is CAISESIAEGMVRQFF. DNA for the CDR3: TGTGCCATCAGTGAGTCGATAGCGGAGGGGATGGTGCGGCAGTTCTTC.

In regard to this clone: Distinct nucleotide sequences in the sample also encode this CDR3. This chain links TRBV11-3 with TRBJ1-1; no firm D call. The CDR3 length is 13 residues. Germline loops: CDR1 SGHNT, CDR2 YENEEA. V was cut by 6 bases and J by 1 base, with 9 bases left in between. The DNA of the CDR3 is TGTGCCAGCAGTTTAAGACGGAACACTGAAGCTTTCTTT. Translating gives CASSLRRNTEAFF.

The chain uses TRBV6-5 and TRBJ1-2; D might be TRBD1 (5 bases). The CDR3 is 13 residues long. V dropped 6 bases and J dropped 8 bases, with 16 bases sitting between them. Germline-derived CDR1 and CDR2 are MNHEY and SVGAGI. The CDR3 loop is CASRPQYGGGYTF. The CDR3, as DNA: TGTGCCAGCAGGCCGCAATACGGGGGGGGCTACACCTTC.

The chain carries TRBV7-2 and TRBJ2-1; possible D gene TRBD2, 5 bases. This CDR3 is 14 amino acids long. Trimming shortened V by 4 bases and J by 2 bases, and 9 bases separated the two germline ends. The germline V gene encodes CDR1 SGHTA and CDR2 FQGNSA. The CDR3: CASSYRTPYNEQFF. The DNA of the CDR3 is TGTGCCAGCAGCTACCGGACTCCCTACAATGAGCAGTTCTTC.

The V gene is TRBV6-6, the J gene TRBJ1-2; 7 bases are shared with TRBD1. Trimming removed 7 bases from V and 0 bases from J; junction bases left unmatched: 8. Per the germline V gene, CDR1 is MNHNY and CDR2 is SVGAGI (reference sequence). The CDR3 contains 15 residues. Here the CDR3 DNA reads TGTGCCAGCACGGGCAGGGGGGCTTCTAACTATGGCTACACCTTC. Its protein product is CASTGRGASNYGYTF.

V and J are TRBV7-9 and TRBJ2-3; 8 positions match TRBD1. This CDR3 is built from 15 residues. Germline CDR1 and CDR2: SEHNR and FQNEAQ (reference sequence). V trimming: 9 bases; J trimming: 2 bases; junction bases outside the gene matches: 10. The CDR3 DNA reads TGTGCCAGTAACAAGGGACAGGTTATCACAGATACGCAGTATTTT. Translated: CASNKGQVITDTQYF.

The chain recombines TRBV9 with TRBJ2-7; 15 positions match TRBD2. V lost 3 bases and J lost 4; bases outside the gene matches: 2. The CDR3 sequence is 15 residues long. The germline gives CDR1 SGDLS, CDR2 YYNGEE. For the CDR3, the DNA is TGTGCCAGCAGCGGGGGGACTAGCGGGAGGTACGAGCAGTACTTC. Its translation: CASSGGTSGRYEQYF.

The rearrangement uses TRBV27 and TRBJ2-4; TRBD1 matches at 12 bases. Per the germline V gene, CDR1 is MNHEY and CDR2 is SMNVEV (reference sequence). CDR3 length equals 17 residues. Trimming removed 5 bases from V and 0 bases from J; junction bases left unmatched: 5. The CDR3 protein is CASSPGTGGVAKNIQYF. CDR3 in DNA: TGTGCCAGCAGTCCCGGGACAGGGGGCGTAGCCAAAAACATTCAGTACTTC.

This clone was recorded once. The genes are TRBV25-1 and TRBJ2-7; tentatively, D is TRBD2 (6 bases). Germline loops: CDR1 MGHDK, CDR2 SYGVNS. Between the trimmed V and J ends, which lost 4 bases and 9 bases, there was a span of 16 bases. The CDR3 totals 13 residues. The CDR3, as DNA: TGTGCCAGCAGTGCCCCAACGGGGGTAGGGCAGTACTTC. This codes for CASSAPTGVGQYF.

The chain has TRBV29-1 and TRBJ2-3; 8 positions match TRBD1. The CDR3 contains 14 residues. In germline, CDR1 is SQVTM, CDR2 ANQGSEA. Trimming cost V 6 bases and J 0 bases; bases outside gene matches: 5. For the CDR3, the DNA is TGCAGCGTATCCAGGACAGGGAGCACAGATACGCAGTATTTT. Translated, it gives CSVSRTGSTDTQYF.

The chain recombines TRBV6-1 with TRBJ1-6; D gene ambiguous. Germline V gene lookup returns CDR1 MNHNS and CDR2 SASEGT. The CDR3 covers 15 residues. Trimming pared 2 bases from V and 2 bases from J, leaving 7 bases between. The CDR3 sequence is CASSERTAYNSPLHF. Here the CDR3 DNA reads TGTGCCAGCAGTGAACGGACGGCCTATAATTCACCCCTCCACTTT.

The rearrangement uses TRBV7-9 and TRBJ2-3, with 13 bases that match TRBD2. Losses at the gene ends were 5 bases for V and 2 bases for J; bases not matched to a gene: 7. CDR1 is SEHNR, CDR2 FQNEAQ, per germline (reference sequence). The CDR3 is 17 amino acids. The CDR3 sequence: CASSPRTSGGNTDTQYF. The CDR3 DNA reads TGTGCCAGCAGCCCCCGGACTAGCGGGGGAAACACAGATACGCAGTATTTT. The full variable domain, with the rest looked up from reference TRBV7-9 and TRBJ2-3, is DTGVSQNPRHKITKRGQNVTFRCDPISEHNRLYWYRQTLGQGPEFLTYFQNEAQLEKSRLLSDRFSAERPKGSFSTLEIQRTEQGDSAMYLCASSPRTSGGNTDTQYFGPGTRLTVL.

In regard to this clone: This sample also contains other DNA sequences that code for the same CDR3. The chain recombines TRBV28 with TRBJ2-1; perhaps TRBD1 as D (7 bases). Germline V gives CDR1 MDHEN, CDR2 SYDVKM. The V end was cut by 1 base, the J end by 4 bases, with 11 bases between. The CDR3 sequence is 15 residues long. The CDR3 nucleotides are TGTGCCAGCAGTTTATCAGGGGGGTCTTACAATGAGCAGTTCTTC. Its translation is CASSLSGGSYNEQFF. Based on the CDR3 plus reference TRBV28 and TRBJ2-1, the full variable domain is DVKVTQSSRYLVKRTGEKVFLECVQDMDHENMFWYRQDPGLGLRLIYFSYDVKMKEKGDIPEGYSVSREKKERFSLILESASTNQTSMYLCASSLSGGSYNEQFFGPGTRLTVL.